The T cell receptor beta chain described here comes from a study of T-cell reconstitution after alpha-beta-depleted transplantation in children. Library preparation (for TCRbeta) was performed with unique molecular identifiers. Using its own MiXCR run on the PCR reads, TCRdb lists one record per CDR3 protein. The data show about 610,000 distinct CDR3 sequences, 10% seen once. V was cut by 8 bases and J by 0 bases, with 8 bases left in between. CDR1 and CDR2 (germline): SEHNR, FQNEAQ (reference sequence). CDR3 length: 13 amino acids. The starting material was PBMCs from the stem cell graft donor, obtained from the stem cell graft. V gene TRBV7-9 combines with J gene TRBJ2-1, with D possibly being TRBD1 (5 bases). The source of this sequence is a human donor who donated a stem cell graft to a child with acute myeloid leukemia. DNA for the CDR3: TGTGCCAGCGGGGCGAGCTCCTACAATGAGCAGTTCTTC. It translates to CASGASSYNEQFF.